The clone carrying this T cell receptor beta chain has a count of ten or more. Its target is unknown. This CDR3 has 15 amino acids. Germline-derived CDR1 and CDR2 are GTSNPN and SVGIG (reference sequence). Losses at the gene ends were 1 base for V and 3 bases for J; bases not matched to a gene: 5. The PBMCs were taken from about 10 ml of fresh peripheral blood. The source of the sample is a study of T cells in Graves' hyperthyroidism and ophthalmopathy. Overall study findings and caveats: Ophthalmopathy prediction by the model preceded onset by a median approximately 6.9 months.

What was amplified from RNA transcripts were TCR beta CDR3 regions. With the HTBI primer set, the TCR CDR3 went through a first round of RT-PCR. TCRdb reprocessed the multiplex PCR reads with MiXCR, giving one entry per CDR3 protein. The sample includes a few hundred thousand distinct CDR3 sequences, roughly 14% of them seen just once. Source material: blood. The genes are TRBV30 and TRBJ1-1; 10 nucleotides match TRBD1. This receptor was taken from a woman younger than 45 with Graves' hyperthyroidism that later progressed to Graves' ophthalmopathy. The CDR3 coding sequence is TGTGCCTGGAGTGGACAGGGGGCGCGTTACACTGAAGCTTTCTTT. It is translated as CAWSGQGARYTEAFF.